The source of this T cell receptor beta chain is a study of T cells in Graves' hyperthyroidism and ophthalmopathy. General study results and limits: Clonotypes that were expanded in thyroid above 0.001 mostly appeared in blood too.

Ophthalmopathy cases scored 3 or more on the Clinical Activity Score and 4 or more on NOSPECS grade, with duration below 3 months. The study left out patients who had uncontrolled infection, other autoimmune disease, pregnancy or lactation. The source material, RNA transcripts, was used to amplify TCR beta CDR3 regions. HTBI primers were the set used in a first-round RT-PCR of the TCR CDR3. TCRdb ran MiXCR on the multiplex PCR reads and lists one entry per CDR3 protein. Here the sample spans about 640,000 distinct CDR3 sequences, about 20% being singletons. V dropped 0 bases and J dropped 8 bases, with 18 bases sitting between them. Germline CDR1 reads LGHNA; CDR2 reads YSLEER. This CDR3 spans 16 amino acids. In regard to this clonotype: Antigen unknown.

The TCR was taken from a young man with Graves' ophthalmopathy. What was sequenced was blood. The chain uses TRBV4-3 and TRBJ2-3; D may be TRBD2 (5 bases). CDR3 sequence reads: CASSQDSGTFMGTQYF. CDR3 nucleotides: TGCGCCAGCAGCCAAGACAGCGGCACCTTCATGGGTACGCAGTATTTT.